This TCR beta chain was recorded in a study of T cell changes during pregnancy in multiple sclerosis. The repertoire was sequenced with immunoSEQ multiplex PCR; TCRdb's copy has only in-frame clones and lacks some. Among more than 25,000 clones, about 91% were seen once, and the ten largest hold approximately 8.7%. This TCR came from a female donor with multiple sclerosis, enrolled in a pregnancy study. Sequenced here: CD8+ T cells from peripheral blood mononuclear cells, sampled in the first trimester of pregnancy.

CDR3 in amino acids: CASSIDSGTTDTQYF. As DNA, the CDR3 is TGTGCCAGTAGTATCGATAGCGGGACGACAGATACGCAGTATTTT. The chain is built from TRBV19 and TRBJ2-3; 8 bases agree with TRBD2. Losses at the gene ends were 3 bases for V and 3 bases for J; bases not matched to a gene: 5. The germline V gene has CDR1 LNHDA and CDR2 SQIVND (reference sequence). The CDR3 loop spans 15 amino acids.